The clone carrying this T cell receptor (beta chain) turned up a few times. This record comes from a study of T cell changes during pregnancy in multiple sclerosis. Germline trimming cut 5 bases from V and 4 bases from J; bases unmatched to any gene: 14. CDR3 length: 19 residues. Germline loops: CDR1 WNHNN, CDR2 SYGVQD (reference sequence). Only in-frame clones appear in the TCRdb table, and some are missing; sequencing was by immunoSEQ multiplex PCR. The sample lists tens of thousands of clones, over 80% occurring once. This material consisted of peripheral blood, taken in the third trimester of pregnancy. The clonotype comes from a female donor in good health, enrolled as a control in a pregnancy study. V is TRBV10-1 and J is TRBJ2-7, with 16 bases identical to TRBD2. The CDR3 nucleotides are TGCGCCAGCAGTAAGGGACTAGCGGGAGGGCCGTGGGTTTTATACGAGCAGTACTTC. Translated, it gives CASSKGLAGGPWVLYEQYF.